This TCR beta chain was observed in a study of cytomegalovirus exposure and HLA in healthy donors. Whole-study findings and limits: A few chains tied to CMV proved CMV antigen-specific in vitro. Judged likely to be a sequencing artifact was a cluster of highly shared sequence variants. Productive status was seen about 87% or about 30% of the time for most TCR beta V segments in an earlier analysis.

On this clone: What it binds is not known.

PCR employed 60 Vbeta and 13 Jbeta primers. Produced via immunoSEQ multiplex PCR; TCRdb's table is partial and in-frame only. There are roughly 190,000 clones in the sample; more than 65% occur only once, and approximately 3% lies in the top ten. This CDR3 has 12 amino acids. V shed 6 bases and J shed 8 bases, with 11 bases lying between them. Germline V gene sequence: CDR1 MDHEN, CDR2 SYDVKM. The clonotype comes from a woman aged 25 to 45 in good health and CMV-seropositive. V gene TRBV28 combines with J gene TRBJ2-1; no clear D gene. The sample was PBMCs. As DNA, the CDR3 is TGTGCCAGCAGCTCCCCTCGCGATGAGCAGTTCTTC. Encoded protein: CASSSPRDEQFF.